The 12 T cell receptor beta chains presented below share a single source sample, sequenced in a study of patients and donors after allogeneic stem cell transplantation. TCRdb re-called the RT-PCR reads through MiXCR, storing one row per CDR3 protein. The sample yields under 950 distinct CDR3 sequences, less than 2.5% seen once. Source material: blood, either unsorted or a sorted T cell fraction (not recorded which). These receptors originate from a human donor who was either an allogeneic HSCT recipient or a stem cell or donor lymphocyte infusion donor (not recorded which). It is not recorded whose cells these are; they may come from a transplant donor.

This clonotype is termed hyperexpanded (1% or more). The chain couples TRBV12-3 or TRBV12-4 to TRBJ2-3; TRBD2 matches at 8 bases. CDR3 length equals 13 residues. Unmatched junction bases numbered 3, after V lost 6 bases and J lost 4 bases. CDR3 nucleotides: TGTGCCAGCAGGGGACTAGTCCCAGATACGCAGTATTTT. This encodes CASRGLVPDTQYF.

This clonotype counts as medium-sized (0.01 to 0.1%). V usage is TRBV4-1 and J usage is TRBJ1-2, with 7 bases identical to TRBD1. The CDR3 spans 16 residues. V gave up 0 bases and J gave up 7 bases; unmatched junction bases: 11. Germline values: CDR1 MGHRA, CDR2 YSYEKL. For the CDR3, the DNA is TGCGCCAGCAGCCAAGATGGTTCAGGGGGGTTAGGTGGCTACACCTTC. Its translation is CASSQDGSGGLGGYTF.

This clonotype is labeled as large. The J gene is TRBJ1-5, the V gene TRBV15; D may be TRBD1 (6 bases). Germline-derived CDR1 and CDR2 are LNHNV and YYDKDF (reference sequence). The CDR3 is made up of 16 amino acids. V lost 5 bases and J lost 1, with 15 bases in between. In DNA, the CDR3 is TGTGCCACCAGCGGGGAGGGGGGGTTAAGCAATCAGCCCCAGCATTTT. Encoded protein: CATSGEGGLSNQPQHF. Using reference TRBV15 and TRBJ1-5 for the parts outside the CDR3, the full variable domain is DAMVIQNPRYQVTQFGKPVTLSCSQTLNHNVMYWYQQKSSQAPKLLFHYYDKDFNNEADTPDNFQSRRPNTSFCFLDIRSPGLGDTAMYLCATSGEGGLSNQPQHFGDGTRLSIL.

By its share, this clonotype is large (0.1 to 1%). The CDR3 sequence: CAWSVRVWETQYF. CDR3 coding DNA: TGTGCCTGGAGTGTACGGGTATGGGAGACCCAGTACTTC. V gene TRBV30 combines with J gene TRBJ2-5; no reliable D call. V dropped 0 bases and J dropped 5 bases, with 10 bases sitting between them. The germline gives CDR1 GTSNPN, CDR2 SVGIG (reference sequence). This CDR3 contains 13 residues.

By its share, this clonotype is medium-sized. V and J are TRBV7-9 and TRBJ2-1; a weak D match, TRBD1 (5 bases). Trimming stripped 1 base from V and 3 bases from J, with 7 bases between. The CDR3 totals 14 residues. The V gene's germline CDR1 is SEHNR and CDR2 FQNEAQ (reference sequence). CDR3 coding DNA: TGTGCCAGCAGCTTAGGGGGCCTCTACAATGAGCAGTTCTTC. Its translation is CASSLGGLYNEQFF.

Relative to its sample, this clonotype is medium-sized. This sequence joins TRBV20-1 and TRBJ2-3, with 11 bases aligning to TRBD2. This CDR3 contains 16 residues. V dropped 3 bases and J dropped 2; count of bases not matched to a gene: 7. Germline assignment: CDR1 DFQATT and CDR2 SNEGSKA (reference sequence). CDR3 coding DNA: TGCAGTGCTAGGAGCCTGACTAGCGGGGACACAGATACGCAGTATTTT. Translated, it gives CSARSLTSGDTDTQYF.

Sample share makes this clonotype medium-sized. The V and J genes are TRBV11-1 and TRBJ2-5; D may be TRBD2 (6 bases). The CDR3 length is 13 residues. V was pared by 7 bases and J by 2 bases, with 11 bases between. Germline V gene lookup returns CDR1 SGHAT and CDR2 FQDESV (reference sequence). Here the CDR3 reads CASTPEGQETQYF. CDR3 bases: TGTGCCAGCACCCCGGAGGGGCAAGAGACCCAGTACTTC.

There are a few counts of this clonotype. The chain uses TRBV7-6 and TRBJ2-2, with D perhaps matching TRBD1 or TRBD2 (6 bases each). CDR1 is SGHVS and CDR2 is FNYEAQ in the germline V gene. This CDR3 comprises 13 residues. Between the trimmed V and J ends, which lost 4 bases and 6 bases, there was a span of 9 bases. The chain's CDR3 is CASSSRGAGELFF. CDR3 nucleotide sequence: TGTGCCAGCAGCTCTAGGGGGGCCGGGGAGCTGTTTTTT.

In this sample, this clonotype turned up a few times. CDR3 DNA: TGTGCCAGTAGTATAGACTTCCAAGAGACCCAGTACTTC. Protein product: CASSIDFQETQYF. The chain employs TRBV19 and TRBJ2-5; D call uncertain. Germline lookup yields CDR1 LNHDA and CDR2 SQIVND (reference sequence). The V end lost 0 bases, the J end lost 1 base, and 3 bases lay between the germline ends. CDR3 size: 13 residues. Full variable domain (outside the CDR3, taken from reference TRBV19 and TRBJ2-5): DGGITQSPKYLFRKEGQNVTLSCEQNLNHDAMYWYRQDPGQGLRLIYYSQIVNDFQKGDIAEGYSVSREKKESFPLTVTSAQKNPTAFYLCASSIDFQETQYFGPGTRLLVL.

This clonotype is labeled large. This chain joins TRBV30 and TRBJ1-3; no reliable D call. V was cut by 7 bases and J by 7 bases, with 8 bases left in between. CDR1 and CDR2 from the germline V gene are GTSNPN and SVGIG (reference sequence). The CDR3 totals 10 residues. This CDR3 reads CALRENTIYF. CDR3 bases: TGTGCCTTGAGAGAGAACACCATATATTTT.

By its share, this clonotype is medium-sized (0.01 to 0.1%). The gene calls are TRBV7-2 and TRBJ1-1; the D is unclear. The CDR3 covers 14 residues. Germline CDR1 SGHTA, CDR2 FQGNSA. V was shortened by 5 bases and J by 4 bases, with 14 bases between the two germline ends. The CDR3 region is CASSEGPRGTEAFF. Written as DNA, the CDR3 is TGTGCCAGCAGCGAAGGACCCAGAGGCACTGAAGCTTTCTTT.

By share, this clonotype ranks as medium-sized. The V gene is TRBV7-9, the J gene TRBJ2-1; D is unresolved. The CDR3 contains 12 residues. Germline assignment: CDR1 SEHNR and CDR2 FQNEAQ (reference sequence). Trimming stripped 4 bases from V and 8 bases from J, with 9 bases between. Here the CDR3 reads CASSSTADEQFF. CDR3 nucleotides: TGTGCCAGCAGCTCGACGGCGGATGAGCAGTTCTTC.